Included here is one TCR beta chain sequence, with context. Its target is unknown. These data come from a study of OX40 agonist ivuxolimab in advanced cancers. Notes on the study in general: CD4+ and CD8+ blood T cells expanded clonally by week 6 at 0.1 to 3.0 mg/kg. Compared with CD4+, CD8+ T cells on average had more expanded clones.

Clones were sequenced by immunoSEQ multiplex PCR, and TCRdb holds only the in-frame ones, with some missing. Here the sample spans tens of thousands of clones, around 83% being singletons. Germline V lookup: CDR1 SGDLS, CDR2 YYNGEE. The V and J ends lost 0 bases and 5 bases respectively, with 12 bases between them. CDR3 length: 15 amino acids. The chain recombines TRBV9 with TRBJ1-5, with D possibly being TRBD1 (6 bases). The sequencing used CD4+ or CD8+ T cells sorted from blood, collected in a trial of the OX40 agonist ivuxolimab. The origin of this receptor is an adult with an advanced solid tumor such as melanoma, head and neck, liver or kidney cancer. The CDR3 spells CASSVDVRGDQPQHF. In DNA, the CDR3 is TGTGCCAGCAGCGTAGATGTCAGGGGCGATCAGCCCCAGCATTTT.